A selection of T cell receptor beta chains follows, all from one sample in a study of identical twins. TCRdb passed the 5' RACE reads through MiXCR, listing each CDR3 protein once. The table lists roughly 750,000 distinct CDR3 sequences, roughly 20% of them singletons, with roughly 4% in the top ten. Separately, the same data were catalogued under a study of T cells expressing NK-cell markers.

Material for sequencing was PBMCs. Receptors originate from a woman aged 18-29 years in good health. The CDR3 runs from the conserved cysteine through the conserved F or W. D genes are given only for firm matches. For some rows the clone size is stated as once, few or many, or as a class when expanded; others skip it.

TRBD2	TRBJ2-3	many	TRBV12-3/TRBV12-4	CASMLAGGGYTQYF	TGTGCCAGCATGCTAGCGGGAGGAGGTTATACGCAGTATTTT
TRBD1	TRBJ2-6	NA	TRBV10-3	CAISSGDSSSGANVLTF	TGTGCCATCAGTTCCGGGGACAGCAGCTCTGGGGCCAACGTCCTGACTTTC
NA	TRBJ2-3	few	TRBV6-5	CASSSPPGTPRADTQYF	TGTGCCAGCAGTTCGCCTCCCGGGACACCTAGGGCAGATACGCAGTATTTT
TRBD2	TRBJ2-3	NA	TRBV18	CASSRGLVGTDTQYF	TGTGCCAGCTCACGCGGACTAGTCGGCACAGATACGCAGTATTTT
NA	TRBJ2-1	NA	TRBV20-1	CSASRGSGYNEQFF	TGCAGTGCTAGTAGGGGTAGCGGCTACAATGAGCAGTTCTTC
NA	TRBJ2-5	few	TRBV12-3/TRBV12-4	CASSKSLRGSQETQYF	TGTGCCAGCAGCAAAAGTCTTAGGGGGAGCCAAGAGACCCAGTACTTC
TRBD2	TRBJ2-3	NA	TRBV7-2	CASVAGGPTDTQYF	TGTGCCAGTGTAGCGGGAGGGCCGACAGATACGCAGTATTTT
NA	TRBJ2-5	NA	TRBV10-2	CASRRGAQETQYF	TGCGCCAGCAGGAGGGGGGCCCAAGAGACCCAGTACTTC
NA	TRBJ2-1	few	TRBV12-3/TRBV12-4	CASSLALGRGQFF	TGTGCCAGCAGTTTAGCGCTAGGGCGGGGGCAGTTCTTC
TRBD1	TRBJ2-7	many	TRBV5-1	CASSLARTGGYEQYF	TGCGCCAGCAGCCTCGCCAGGACAGGGGGCTACGAGCAGTACTTC
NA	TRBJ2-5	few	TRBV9	CASTPEGGLFPETQYF	TGTGCCAGCACCCCAGAGGGGGGGCTATTTCCAGAGACCCAGTACTTC
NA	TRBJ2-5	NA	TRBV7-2	CASSLQQGLYETQYF	TGTGCCAGCAGCTTGCAGCAGGGATTGTATGAGACCCAGTACTTC
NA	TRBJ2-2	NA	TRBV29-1	CSVAKESYTGELFF	TGCAGCGTTGCGAAGGAGTCCTACACCGGGGAGCTGTTTTTT
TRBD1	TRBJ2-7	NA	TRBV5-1	CASAYRRTGDEQYF	TGCGCCAGCGCCTATAGGCGTACAGGGGACGAGCAGTACTTC
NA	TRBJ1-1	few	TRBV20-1	CSASKTNTEAFF	TGCAGTGCTTCCAAAACGAACACTGAAGCTTTCTTT
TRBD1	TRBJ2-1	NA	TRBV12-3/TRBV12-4	CASSPPGTGVNHEQFF	TGTGCCAGCAGCCCCCCAGGGACAGGGGTGAACCATGAGCAGTTCTTC
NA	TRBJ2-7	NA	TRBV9	CASSVEGGHEQYF	TGTGCCAGCAGCGTAGAGGGGGGGCACGAGCAGTACTTC
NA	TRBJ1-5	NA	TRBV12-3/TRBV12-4	CATARRINQPQHF	TGTGCCACCGCCCGGCGTATTAATCAGCCCCAGCATTTT
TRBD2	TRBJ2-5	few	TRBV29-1	CSVLHGTSFQETQYF	TGCAGCGTTCTTCATGGGACTAGCTTCCAAGAGACCCAGTACTTC
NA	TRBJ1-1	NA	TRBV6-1	CASSESTGRTEAFF	TGTGCCAGCAGTGAGTCCACAGGTCGGACTGAAGCTTTCTTT
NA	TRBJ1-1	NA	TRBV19	CASSIDLWDTEAFF	TGTGCCAGTAGTATAGATCTATGGGACACTGAAGCTTTCTTT
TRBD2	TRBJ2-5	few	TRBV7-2	CASSLQRGGQETQYF	TGTGCCAGCAGCTTACAGCGGGGGGGCCAAGAGACCCAGTACTTC
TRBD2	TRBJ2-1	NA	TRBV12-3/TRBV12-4	CASSFTAGGMENEQFF	TGTGCCAGCAGTTTTACCGCGGGGGGGATGGAGAATGAGCAGTTCTTC
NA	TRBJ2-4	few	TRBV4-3	CASSQGFRDGLAKNIQYF	TGCGCCAGCAGTCAAGGTTTCCGGGACGGACTAGCCAAAAACATTCAGTACTTC
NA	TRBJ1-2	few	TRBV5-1	CASSGGMAYGYTF	TGCGCCAGCAGCGGGGGGATGGCGTATGGCTACACCTTC
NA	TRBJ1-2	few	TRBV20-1	CSAPAPDSLYGYTF	TGCAGTGCTCCAGCTCCGGACAGCCTCTATGGCTACACCTTC
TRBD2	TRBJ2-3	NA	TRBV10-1	CASSKNLAGEDTQYF	TGCGCCAGCAGTAAAAATCTAGCGGGGGAGGATACGCAGTATTTT
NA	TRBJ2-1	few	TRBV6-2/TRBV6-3	CASRSDGDNEQFF	TGTGCCAGCAGATCAGACGGAGACAATGAGCAGTTCTTC
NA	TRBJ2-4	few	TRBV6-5	CASKAIGNIQYF	TGTGCCAGCAAAGCAATAGGAAACATTCAGTACTTC
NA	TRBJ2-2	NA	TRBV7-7	CASSRDTHGSGELFF	TGTGCTAGCAGCCGGGACACCCACGGTAGCGGGGAGCTGTTTTTT
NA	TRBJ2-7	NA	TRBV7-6	CASSLGRTASYEQYF	TGTGCCAGCAGCTTAGGCCGGACAGCGAGCTACGAGCAGTACTTC
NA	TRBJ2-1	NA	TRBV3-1	CASSQERQDRTYNEQFF	TGTGCCAGCAGCCAAGAGAGACAAGACAGGACATACAATGAGCAGTTCTTC
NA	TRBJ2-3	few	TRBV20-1	CSAPSVMGESTDTQYF	TGCAGTGCTCCCTCTGTGATGGGGGAGAGCACAGATACGCAGTATTTT
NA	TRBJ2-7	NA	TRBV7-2	CASSLHPRPPYEQYF	TGTGCCAGCAGCCTACACCCCAGGCCCCCCTACGAGCAGTACTTC
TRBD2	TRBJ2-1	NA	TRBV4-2	CASSQSGGAYEQFF	TGTGCCAGCAGCCAGAGCGGGGGGGCCTATGAGCAGTTCTTC
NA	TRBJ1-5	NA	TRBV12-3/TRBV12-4	CASSPGFSGQPQHF	TGTGCCAGCAGCCCAGGGTTTTCGGGCCAGCCCCAGCATTTT
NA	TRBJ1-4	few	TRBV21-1	CASSNVPGLGEKLFF	TGTGCCAGCAGCAATGTCCCGGGTCTCGGGGAAAAACTGTTTTTT
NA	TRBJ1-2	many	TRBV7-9	CASSPPGDYGYTF	TGTGCCAGCAGCCCCCCAGGGGACTATGGCTACACCTTC
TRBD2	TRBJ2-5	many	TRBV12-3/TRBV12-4	CASSFGLAGGETQYF	TGTGCCAGCAGCTTCGGACTAGCGGGAGGGGAGACCCAGTACTTC
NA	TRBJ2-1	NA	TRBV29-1	CSVRGTSANEQFF	TGCAGCGTCCGTGGGACTTCGGCGAATGAGCAGTTCTTC
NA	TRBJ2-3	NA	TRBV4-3	CASSWASQTDTQYF	TGCGCCAGCAGCTGGGCTAGCCAGACAGATACGCAGTATTTT
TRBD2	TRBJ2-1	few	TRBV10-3	CAISDEGGGYNEQFF	TGTGCCATCAGTGATGAGGGCGGGGGTTACAATGAGCAGTTCTTC
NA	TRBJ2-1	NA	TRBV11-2	CASSLLSGYNEQFF	TGTGCCAGCAGCTTACTCTCGGGGTACAATGAGCAGTTCTTC
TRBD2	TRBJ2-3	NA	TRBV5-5	CASSFSPGTSGLTDTQYF	TGTGCCAGCAGCTTTTCTCCCGGGACTAGCGGACTCACAGATACGCAGTATTTT
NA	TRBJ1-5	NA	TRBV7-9	CASSLDRSSNQPQHF	TGTGCCAGCAGCCTGGACAGAAGTAGCAATCAGCCCCAGCATTTT
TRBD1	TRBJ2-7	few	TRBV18	CASSPLPGQPYEQYF	TGTGCCAGCTCACCACTGCCGGGACAGCCTTACGAGCAGTACTTC
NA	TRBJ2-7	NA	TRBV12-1	CASSSADRDPTYEQYF	TGTGCCAGCAGTTCCGCCGACCGGGACCCTACCTACGAGCAGTACTTC
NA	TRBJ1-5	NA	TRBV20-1	CSAGRGQSGQPQHF	TGCAGTGCTGGAAGAGGACAGAGCGGGCAGCCCCAGCATTTT
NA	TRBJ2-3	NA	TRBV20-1	CSAPGKTSTDTQYF	TGCAGTGCTCCCGGGAAAACTAGCACAGATACGCAGTATTTT
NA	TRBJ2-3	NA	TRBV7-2	CASSLRSGSGDTQYF	TGTGCCAGCAGCTTGAGAAGCGGGTCAGGGGATACGCAGTATTTT
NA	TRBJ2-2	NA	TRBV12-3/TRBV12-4	CASSPLGGVLTGELFF	TGTGCCAGCAGCCCTTTGGGAGGCGTTCTCACCGGGGAGCTGTTTTTT